Following are 20 T cell receptor beta chains from one sample sequenced in a study of T cell responses to AZD1222 COVID-19 vaccine. Assay used: immunoSEQ multiplex PCR; TCRdb lists only in-frame clones, some missing. The sample consists of roughly 120,000 clones, about 92% of them appearing once. The sequenced sample was peripheral blood, obtained 28 days after the second AZD1222 dose. The receptors come from an adult who received the AZD1222 COVID-19 vaccine.

V gene TRBV18 combines with J gene TRBJ1-2; no definite D call. V gave up 4 bases and J gave up 8 bases, with 20 bases separating them. CDR1 is KGHSH and CDR2 is LQKENI in the germline V gene. This CDR3 comprises 15 residues. Written as DNA, the CDR3 is TGTGCCAGCTCACTATATCAGGTGGAATCGGACGGCTACACCTTC. Translating it yields CASSLYQVESDGYTF.

The J gene is TRBJ1-2, the V gene TRBV2; D ambiguous. V was cut by 4 bases and J by 4 bases, with 7 bases left in between. The CDR3 extends over 12 amino acids. Germline V gene sequence: CDR1 SNHLY, CDR2 FYNNEI. CDR3 in amino acids: CASSGSFYGYTF. The CDR3 DNA follows: TGTGCCAGCAGTGGGTCGTTCTATGGCTACACCTTC. The full variable domain, in which reference TRBV2 and TRBJ1-2 provide the parts outside the CDR3, is EPEVTQTPSHQVTQMGQEVILRCVPISNHLYFYWYRQILGQKVEFLVSFYNNEISEKSEIFDDQFSVERPDGSNFTLKIRSTKLEDSAMYFCASSGSFYGYTFGSGTRLTVV.

DNA of the CDR3: TGTGCCACCCGTGAGGCAGGGGGTGAAAAACTGTTTTTT. This codes for CATREAGGEKLFF. The rearrangement uses TRBV10-3 and TRBJ1-4, with 7 bases that match TRBD1. The germline V gene has CDR1 ENHRY and CDR2 SYGVKD. The V and J ends lost 10 bases and 7 bases, in that order; junction bases with no gene match: 9. The CDR3 loop spans 13 amino acids.

In DNA form, the CDR3 reads TGTGCCAGCAGTTACGTTTTGGGGGCTTGGGGCTACACCTTC. Translation: CASSYVLGAWGYTF. The rearrangement uses TRBV6-5 and TRBJ1-2, with D perhaps matching TRBD1 (6 bases). The CDR3 extends over 14 amino acids. Trimming removed 2 bases from V and 8 bases from J, with 15 bases in between. Germline assignment: CDR1 MNHEY and CDR2 SVGAGI.

The chain's CDR3 is CASSLRASGRYEQYF. The CDR3 DNA is TGTGCCAGCAGCCTCCGGGCTAGCGGAAGGTACGAGCAGTACTTC. V gene TRBV3-1 (or the pseudogene TRBV3-2) combines with J gene TRBJ2-7, with 7 bases that match TRBD2. The junction had 10 bases not matched to a gene; V was cut back by 4 bases and J by 4 bases. Germline lookup yields CDR1 LGHDT and CDR2 YNNKEL (reference sequence). The CDR3 is made up of 15 amino acids.

This clone was seen a single time. The chain is built from TRBV5-4 and TRBJ2-5; the match to TRBD2 covers 9 bases. The CDR3 is 14 residues long. Per the germline V gene, CDR1 is SGHNT and CDR2 is YYREEE (reference sequence). V shed 5 bases and J 4 bases; nucleotides not matched to a gene: 6. CDR3 coding DNA: TGTGCCAGCAGTCCGGCGGGAGGGAGAGAGACCCAGTACTTC. Amino acid sequence: CASSPAGGRETQYF.

V usage is TRBV5-6 and J usage is TRBJ2-2; a weak D match, TRBD1 (6 bases). V lost 2 bases and J lost 2, with 10 bases in between. CDR1 and CDR2 from the germline V gene are SGHDT and YYEEEE. The CDR3 spans 15 residues. The CDR3 region has the DNA TGTGCCAGCAGCTTTTACAGGGAAAACACCGGGGAGCTGTTTTTT. Protein sequence: CASSFYRENTGELFF.

The chain employs TRBV19 and TRBJ2-1, with 7 positions matching TRBD1. Trimming cost V 4 bases and J 7 bases; bases outside gene matches: 7. The CDR3 loop spans 14 amino acids. Germline CDR1 LNHDA, CDR2 SQIVND (reference sequence). The CDR3 nucleotides are TGTGCCAGTAGTAACAGGGGCTCGGCGAATGAGCAGTTCTTC. Its protein is CASSNRGSANEQFF.

This sequence joins TRBV5-1 and TRBJ2-5; the D gene is possibly TRBD2 (5 bases). Trimming left V 0 bases short and J 4 bases short, with 10 bases between. Germline assignment: CDR1 SGHRS and CDR2 YFSETQ. This CDR3 is 14 amino acids long. CDR3 residues: CASSLDRGGETQYF. The CDR3 nucleotides are TGCGCCAGCAGCTTGGATCGGGGTGGAGAGACCCAGTACTTC.

J is TRBJ1-5 and V is TRBV27, with 8 bases that match TRBD1. From germline, CDR1 is MNHEY and CDR2 SMNVEV (reference sequence). The ends lost 2 bases at V and 6 bases at J; junction bases unmatched: 9. CDR3 length: 16 amino acids. CDR3 loop: CASSLQSTGVRQPQHF. CDR3 sequence (DNA): TGTGCCAGCAGTTTACAATCGACAGGGGTGCGTCAGCCCCAGCATTTT.

The rearrangement uses TRBV11-2 and TRBJ2-7; 10 bases are shared with TRBD1. Germline V gene sequence: CDR1 SGHAT, CDR2 FQNNGV. V shed 0 bases and J 2 bases; nucleotides not matched to a gene: 10. The CDR3 extends over 18 amino acids. The CDR3, as DNA: TGTGCCAGCAGCTTAGAGTCGGGACAGGGGCTAAAACCCTACGAGCAGTACTTC. This codes for CASSLESGQGLKPYEQYF.

The chain combines TRBV7-8 with TRBJ2-3, with D perhaps matching TRBD2 (5 bases). Germline CDR1 is SGHVS and CDR2 is FQNEAQ. CDR3 length equals 13 residues. Trimming cost V 6 bases and J 4 bases, with 11 bases left between them. The CDR3 DNA follows: TGTGCCAGCAGGACACGAGGGCCAGATACGCAGTATTTT. This translates into CASRTRGPDTQYF.

The chain links TRBV6-5 to TRBJ1-1; D unclear. CDR1 and CDR2 (germline): MNHEY, SVGAGI. V gave up 5 bases and J gave up 2 bases, with 9 bases separating them. CDR3 length: 13 residues. CDR3 in amino acids: CASSLQSNTEAFF. DNA for the CDR3: TGTGCCAGCAGTCTTCAGAGTAACACTGAAGCTTTCTTT.

The chain couples TRBV19 to TRBJ1-3; D gene uncertain. CDR3 size: 13 residues. Germline CDR1 is LNHDA and CDR2 is SQIVND (reference sequence). With 11 bases removed from V and 0 bases from J, the gap between germline ends came to 11 bases. CDR3 bases: TGTGCCTGCCAGCCGCTCTCTGGAAACACCATATATTTT. Translating it yields CACQPLSGNTIYF.

V is TRBV2 and J is TRBJ2-7; maybe TRBD2 (5 bases). Germline CDR1 is SNHLY and CDR2 is FYNNEI. This CDR3 is built from 11 residues. The V end was cut by 6 bases, the J end by 6 bases, with 9 bases between. The CDR3, as DNA: TGTGCCAGCAGCCCCACTAGCGAGCAGTACTTC. This encodes CASSPTSEQYF.

The rearrangement links TRBV29-1 to TRBJ1-1; D gene unclear. The CDR3 loop spans 13 amino acids. Deletions cut 3 bases from V and 1 base from J, with 9 bases between. CDR1 SQVTM and CDR2 ANQGSEA come from the germline V gene. In DNA form, the CDR3 reads TGCAGCGTTGAGGTACAGCAGAACACTGAAGCTTTCTTT. Protein product: CSVEVQQNTEAFF.

This clone was seen more than once but under ten times. The V call is TRBV3-1 (or the pseudogene TRBV3-2), the J call TRBJ2-6; D unresolved. With 1 base removed from V and 4 bases from J, the gap between germline ends came to 14 bases. This CDR3 has 17 amino acids. From germline, CDR1 is LGHDT and CDR2 YNNKEL (reference sequence). The CDR3, as DNA: TGTGCCAGCAGCCAAGGTACTCCCAACGCAGGGGCCAACGTCCTGACTTTC. Residues: CASSQGTPNAGANVLTF.

The chain carries TRBV27 and TRBJ2-3; TRBD2 aligns across 7 bases. Germline V lookup: CDR1 MNHEY, CDR2 SMNVEV (reference sequence). This CDR3 has 16 amino acids. Unmatched junction bases numbered 7, after V lost 4 bases and J lost 0 bases. CDR3 in amino acids: CASSSQRGSSTDTQYF. In nucleotides, the CDR3 is TGTGCCAGCAGTTCTCAGCGGGGATCTAGCACAGATACGCAGTATTTT.

This clone was seen a few times. The chain joins TRBV2 to TRBJ2-5, with 7 bases aligning to TRBD1. Germline CDR1 reads SNHLY; CDR2 reads FYNNEI. J gave up 3 bases and V 7 bases, and 5 bases lay outside the gene matches. This CDR3 comprises 13 residues. CDR3 sequence: CASKRTGEETQYF. The CDR3 DNA reads TGTGCCAGCAAGAGGACAGGAGAAGAGACCCAGTACTTC.

The chain carries TRBV2 and TRBJ2-4; the D gene is possibly TRBD1 (6 bases). Germline V CDR1 and CDR2: SNHLY, FYNNEI. The CDR3 covers 14 residues. Trimming shortened V by 9 bases and J by 0 bases, and 12 bases separated the two germline ends. CDR3 sequence: CASGQTLAKNIQYF. The CDR3 DNA sequence: TGTGCCAGTGGACAGACCTTAGCCAAAAACATTCAGTACTTC. Using reference TRBV2 and TRBJ2-4 for the parts outside the CDR3, the full variable domain is EPEVTQTPSHQVTQMGQEVILRCVPISNHLYFYWYRQILGQKVEFLVSFYNNEISEKSEIFDDQFSVERPDGSNFTLKIRSTKLEDSAMYFCASGQTLAKNIQYFGAGTRLSVL.